The clone carrying this TCR beta chain was seen only once. The target antigen is unknown. The sample belongs to a study of immune cell composition in non-small cell lung cancer. The study, taken as a whole, reports: About 80% of squamous and roughly 34% of adenocarcinoma cases had tumour-associated clones >0.5%. Dominant in vivo tumour-associated clones were not shown to share tumour-reactive sequences.

The germline V gene has CDR1 MDHEN and CDR2 SYDVKM. This CDR3 region has 14 residues. Between the trimmed V and J ends, which lost 3 bases and 2 bases, there was a span of 8 bases. Frozen unsorted single-cell suspensions supplied the genomic DNA. Only in-frame clones appear in the TCRdb table, and some are missing; sequencing was by immunoSEQ multiplex PCR. The repertoire holds about 10,000 clones, with over 55% as singletons. The sequencing sample was made of lung tumor tissue. The sequence derives from a human donor with non-small cell lung cancer. This rearrangement joins TRBV28 to TRBJ1-5; D gene unclear. In DNA form, the CDR3 reads TGTGCCAGCAGTTTCGAGAGGGGCAATCAGCCCCAGCATTTT. This gives the protein CASSFERGNQPQHF.